The text below deals with one TCR beta chain. Its antigen specificity is not known. No base qualities exist here, and no much larger clone lies one base off it. This sample stems from a study of T cell repertoires in cytomegalovirus infection (dated by TCRdb to the late 2010s). In the study overall: Alongside well-studied HLA-B-restricted epitopes, the peptide stimulations were aimed at recently identified HLA-C-restricted CMV epitopes, whose presentation resists viral immunomodulation. Donor HLA type was relevant to the analysis, because carriage of CMV infection together with the matching HLA type was indicated by public TCR beta signatures. Here is what the overall study found, with its caveats: In the ex vivo response, HLA-C-restricted CMV-specific TCR beta clonotypes were dominant, and in two of eight donors the single most frequent clonotype came from this HLA-C-restricted group. In both this cohort and an independent cohort of under 450 donors, the cumulative frequency of public TCR beta family members distinguished carriers of CMV infection plus the relevant HLA type.

Data came from an Illumina HiSeq 1500. TCRdb trimmed public reads at Q25 via fastp, called clones via MiXCR and kept in-frame beta chains. Duplicate CDR3 protein sequences are folded into a single record with the most common DNA and genes. The sample table contains 680,000 or so distinct CDR3 sequences; only one count was recorded for roughly a third of them. The leading ten clones occupy 15% to 20% of the sample. Counted from cysteine to phenylalanine, this CDR3 has 16 amino acids. The entry retains the CDR3 DNA only, 48 bases that are in frame from base 1. V is cut back by 5 bases and J by 5 bases, with 9 bases in the junction unmatched. Via the germline V gene, CDR1 is MNHEY and CDR2 SVGEGT. Reading the label with the study, this specimen's treatment or condition is: in vitro stimulation with specific CMV peptide epitopes to enrich CMV-specific T cells.

The chain links TRBV6-2 or TRBV6-3 with TRBJ2-3, with 11 central nucleotides matching TRBD2. The specimen was cultured PBMCs, collected from culture after CMV antigen stimulation. The sequence was collected from a human donor in good health (CMV status not recorded). Some clones in this sample may be carry-over from other donors' samples. The sequenced DNA is TGTGCCAGCAGTATCAGGCTTCTAGCGGGAGGAGATACGCAGTATTTT. Its protein is CASSIRLLAGGDTQYF.